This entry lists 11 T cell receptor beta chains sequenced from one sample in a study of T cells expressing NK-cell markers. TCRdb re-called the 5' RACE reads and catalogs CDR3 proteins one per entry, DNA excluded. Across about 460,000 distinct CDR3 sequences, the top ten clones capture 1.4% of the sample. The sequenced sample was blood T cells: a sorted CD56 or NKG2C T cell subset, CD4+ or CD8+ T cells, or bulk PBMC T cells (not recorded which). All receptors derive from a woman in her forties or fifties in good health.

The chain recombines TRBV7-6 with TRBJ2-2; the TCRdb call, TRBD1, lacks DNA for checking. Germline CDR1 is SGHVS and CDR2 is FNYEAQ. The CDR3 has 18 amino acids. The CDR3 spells CASSPRPGQGAHTGELFF.

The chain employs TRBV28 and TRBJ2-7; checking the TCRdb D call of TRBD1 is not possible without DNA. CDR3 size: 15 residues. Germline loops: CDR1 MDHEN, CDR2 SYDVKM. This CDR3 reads CASSHNPVGSYEQYF.

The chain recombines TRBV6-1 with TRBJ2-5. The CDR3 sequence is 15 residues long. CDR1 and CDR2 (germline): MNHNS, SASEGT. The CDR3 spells CASSEVKVVGETQYF.

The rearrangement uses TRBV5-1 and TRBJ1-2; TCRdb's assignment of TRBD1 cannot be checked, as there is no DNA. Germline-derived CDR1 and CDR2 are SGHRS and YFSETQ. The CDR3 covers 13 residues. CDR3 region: CASSFNRLDGYTF.

The CDR3 sequence is CATSGDIPYEQYF. This sequence joins TRBV24-1 and TRBJ2-7; TCRdb lists TRBD1, though no DNA is available to test this call. In germline, CDR1 is KGHDR, CDR2 SFDVKD. CDR3 length equals 13 residues.

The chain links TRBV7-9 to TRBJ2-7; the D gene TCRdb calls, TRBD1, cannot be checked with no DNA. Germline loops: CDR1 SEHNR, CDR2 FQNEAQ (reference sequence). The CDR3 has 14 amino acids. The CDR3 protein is CASSFMGTDYEQYF.

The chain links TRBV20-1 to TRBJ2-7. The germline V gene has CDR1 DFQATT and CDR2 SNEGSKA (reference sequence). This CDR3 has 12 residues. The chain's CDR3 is CSAPRNIYEQYF.

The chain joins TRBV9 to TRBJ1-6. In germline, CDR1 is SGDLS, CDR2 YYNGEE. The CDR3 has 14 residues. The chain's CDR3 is CASSVRGDNSPLHF.

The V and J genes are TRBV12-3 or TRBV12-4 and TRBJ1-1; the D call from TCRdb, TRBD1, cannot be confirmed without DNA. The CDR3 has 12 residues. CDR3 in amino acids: CASSTGVGEAFF.

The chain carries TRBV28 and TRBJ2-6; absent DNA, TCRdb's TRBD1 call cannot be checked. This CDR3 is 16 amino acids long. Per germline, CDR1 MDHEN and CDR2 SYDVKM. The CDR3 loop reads CASSPPGGVGANVLTF.

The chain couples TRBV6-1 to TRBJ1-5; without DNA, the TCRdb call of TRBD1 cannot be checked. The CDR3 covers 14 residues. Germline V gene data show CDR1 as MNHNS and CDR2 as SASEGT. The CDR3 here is CASITGGRDQPQHF.